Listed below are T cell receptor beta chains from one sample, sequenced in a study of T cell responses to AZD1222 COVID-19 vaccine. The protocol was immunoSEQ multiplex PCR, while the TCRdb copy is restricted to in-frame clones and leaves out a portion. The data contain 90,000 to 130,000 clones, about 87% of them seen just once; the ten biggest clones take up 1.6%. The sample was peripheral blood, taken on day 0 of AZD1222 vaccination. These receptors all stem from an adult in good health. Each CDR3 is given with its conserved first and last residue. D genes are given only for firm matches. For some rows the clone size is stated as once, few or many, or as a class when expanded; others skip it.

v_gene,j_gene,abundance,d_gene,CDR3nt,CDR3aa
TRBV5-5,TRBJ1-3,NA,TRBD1,TGTGCCAGCAACGACAGGGCTCCTGGAAACACCATATATTTT,CASNDRAPGNTIYF
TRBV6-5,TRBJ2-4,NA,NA,TGTGCCAGCGCCGACACCACCAAAAACATTCAGTACTTC,CASADTTKNIQYF
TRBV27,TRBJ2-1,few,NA,TGTGCCAGCAGTTCTCGGGATACCCCGCGAGAGCAGTTCTTC,CASSSRDTPREQFF
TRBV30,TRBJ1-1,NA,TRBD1,TGTGCCTGGAGTGCGGCTAGGGGGACAGATTACCATTCAATGAACACTGAAGCTTTCTTT,CAWSAARGTDYHSMNTEAFF
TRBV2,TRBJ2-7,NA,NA,TGTGCCAGCAGTTTGGGACCATATCAGTACTTC,CASSLGPYQYF
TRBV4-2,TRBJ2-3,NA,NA,TGTGCCAGCAGCCAAGGGCGGAGCACAGATACGCAGTATTTT,CASSQGRSTDTQYF
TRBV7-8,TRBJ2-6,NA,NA,TGTGCCAGCAGCAACTCTGGGGCCAACGTCCTGACTTTC,CASSNSGANVLTF
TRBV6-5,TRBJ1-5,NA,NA,TGTGCCAGCAGTTATACAGGGTCTAGCAATCAGCCCCAGCATTTT,CASSYTGSSNQPQHF
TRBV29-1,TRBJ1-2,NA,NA,TGCAGCGTTGGGCTCCGCCAGGCCCTCAACGCGGGCTACACCTTC,CSVGLRQALNAGYTF
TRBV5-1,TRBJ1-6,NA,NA,TGCGCCAGCAGCTTGGCCCGGGGGGCGATAGATTCACCCCTCCACTTT,CASSLARGAIDSPLHF
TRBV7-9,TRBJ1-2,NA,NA,TGTGCCAGCAGCTTAGTTGACGGAGCAAGAGGCTACACCTTC,CASSLVDGARGYTF
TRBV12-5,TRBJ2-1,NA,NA,TGTGCTAGTGGTTTGGCCACCACGGGGGTCAATGAGCAGTTCTTC,CASGLATTGVNEQFF
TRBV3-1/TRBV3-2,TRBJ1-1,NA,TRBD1,TGTGCCAGCAGCCATCGACAGGGTCGGACGAACACTGAAGCTTTCTTT,CASSHRQGRTNTEAFF
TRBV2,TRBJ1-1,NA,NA,TGTGCCAGCAGTGAGTGGAACACTGAAGCTTTCTTT,CASSEWNTEAFF
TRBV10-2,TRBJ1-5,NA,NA,TGCGCCAGCCGGGAAAATAGCAATCAGCCCCAGCATTTT,CASRENSNQPQHF
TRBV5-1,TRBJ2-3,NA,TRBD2,TGCGCCAGCAGCTTGGGAAAGCGAGCGGGGTCAGATACGCAGTATTTT,CASSLGKRAGSDTQYF
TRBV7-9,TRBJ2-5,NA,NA,TGTGCCAGCCTTCGACTCGGGCAAGAGACCCAGTACTTC,CASLRLGQETQYF
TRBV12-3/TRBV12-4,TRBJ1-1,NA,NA,TGTGCCAGCAGGCCCTGGGGCCACACTGAAGCTTTCTTT,CASRPWGHTEAFF
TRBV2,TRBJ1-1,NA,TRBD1,TGTGCCAGCAGTGACTCAGGGACAGGGAGTGTGAACACTGAAGCTTTCTTT,CASSDSGTGSVNTEAFF
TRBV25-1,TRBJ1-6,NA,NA,TGTGCCAGCAGGGAAGCACCGTCCTATAATTCACCCCTCCACTTT,CASREAPSYNSPLHF
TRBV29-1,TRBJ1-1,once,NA,TGCACAGTTTCCGGGGGAACTGAAGCTTTCTTT,CTVSGGTEAFF
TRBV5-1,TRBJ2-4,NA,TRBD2,TGCGCCAGCAGCTTGGTGGGACTAGCGGGTACCAAAAACATTCAGTACTTC,CASSLVGLAGTKNIQYF
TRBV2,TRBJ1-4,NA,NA,TGTGCCAGCAGTCCAAAGGGGGGGGCAGCTAATGAAAAACTGTTTTTT,CASSPKGGAANEKLFF